The clone carrying this T cell receptor (beta chain) appeared a single time. Original data processing: Amplification with reference gene primers provided the estimates of nucleated cell counts. TCRdb's copy holds only in-frame clones and misses some; the assay was immunoSEQ multiplex PCR. V, J and clone size were drawn from that table, and D and trimming were deduced from the DNA. The data show 20,000 to 30,000 clones, about 92% seen once. These data are taken from a study of blood T cell repertoires in COVID-19. Study at large: Samples of COVID-19 (acute and convalescent) were obtained from the United States, Italy and Spain. Nucleic acid was either cDNA or gDNA, and it came from T cells, B-cell-depleted T cells, or PBMCs.

The CDR3 contains 14 residues. Germline V gene data show CDR1 as MNHEY and CDR2 as SVGEGT. V dropped 9 bases and J dropped 4; count of bases not matched to a gene: 8. This chain uses TRBV6-2 or TRBV6-3 with TRBJ2-2; 7 bases fit TRBD1. The sample consisted of peripheral blood. This TCR came from a man between 65 and 85 years old with active COVID-19. The CDR3, as DNA: TGTGCCAGTAGCCGAGGGGGCAGCACCGGGGAGCTGTTTTTT. Its protein product is CASSRGGSTGELFF.